The rows below give T cell receptor beta chains drawn from one sample of a study of blood T cell repertoires in COVID-19. The protocol was immunoSEQ multiplex PCR, while the TCRdb copy is restricted to in-frame clones and leaves out a portion. The table shows 96,000 or so clones, with around 90% occurring only once. Source material: peripheral blood. Receptor source: a human donor with COVID-19, enrolled during active disease. The donor label of this sample is uncertain. Both conserved end residues are part of each CDR3. D genes are given only for firm matches. Not every row has a clone size; where given, it reads once, few, many or a size class.

CASSLFSLWGYEGNEKLFF	TGTGCCAGCAGTTTATTCTCCCTGTGGGGCTATGAAGGTAATGAAAAACTGTTTTTT	.	19	.	TRBJ1-4	TRBV27
CASSPWDTSGSGELFF	TGTGCCAGCAGCCCATGGGATACTAGCGGAAGCGGGGAGCTGTTTTTT	TRBD2	16	.	TRBJ2-2	TRBV11-3
CASSGTRSTDTQYF	TGTGCCAGCAGTGGGACAAGGAGCACAGATACGCAGTATTTT	.	14	.	TRBJ2-3	TRBV2
CASSGASFSNQPQHF	TGTGCCAGTTCGGGAGCCAGTTTTAGCAATCAGCCCCAGCATTTT	.	15	.	TRBJ1-5	TRBV19
CASSEAGRWVKDYGYTF	TGTGCCAGCAGTGAAGCAGGCAGGTGGGTTAAGGACTATGGCTACACCTTC	.	17	.	TRBJ1-2	TRBV6-1
CASSETGLAGGSSYEQYF	TGTGCCAGCAGTGAAACGGGGCTAGCGGGAGGGAGCTCCTACGAGCAGTACTTC	TRBD2	18	.	TRBJ2-7	TRBV6-1
CASSEFVEFSYEQYF	TGTGCCAGCAGTGAATTTGTTGAGTTTTCCTACGAGCAGTACTTC	.	15	.	TRBJ2-7	TRBV6-1
CASSLTTSGETQYF	TGTGCCAGCAGCCTAACGACTAGTGGAGAGACCCAGTACTTC	.	14	.	TRBJ2-5	TRBV7-2
CSGNRGLSEAFF	TGCAGCGGGAACAGGGGTTTGAGTGAAGCTTTCTTT	TRBD1	12	few	TRBJ1-1	TRBV29-1
CASSIPQITGELFF	TGTGCCAGTAGTATACCCCAGATCACCGGGGAGCTGTTTTTT	.	14	.	TRBJ2-2	TRBV19
CASSNDRISSYNSPLHF	TGTGCCAGCAGTAACGACAGGATAAGCTCCTATAATTCACCCCTCCACTTT	.	17	.	TRBJ1-6	TRBV27
CASSLGPQDTQYF	TGTGCCAGCAGCTTAGGGCCGCAAGATACGCAGTATTTT	.	13	.	TRBJ2-3	TRBV7-9
CASSRGTGRISYEQYF	TGTGCCAGCAGTAGGGGGACAGGGAGGATTTCCTACGAGCAGTACTTC	TRBD1	16	once	TRBJ2-7	TRBV27
CASSPPVSGGLNTEAFF	TGTGCCAGCTCACCACCGGTTTCAGGGGGCCTGAACACTGAAGCTTTCTTT	TRBD1	17	.	TRBJ1-1	TRBV18
CASSHGTARNSPLHF	TGTGCCAGCAGCCATGGTACCGCGAGGAATTCACCCCTCCACTTT	.	15	once	TRBJ1-6	TRBV3-1/TRBV3-2
CASSFQGLIDTQYF	TGTGCCAGCAGCTTCCAGGGGTTGATAGATACGCAGTATTTT	.	14	.	TRBJ2-3	TRBV11-2
CASSQDHQTNEKLFF	TGTGCCAGCAGCCAAGATCATCAAACTAATGAAAAACTGTTTTTT	.	15	once	TRBJ1-4	TRBV4-2
CASSLGTGFNSPLHF	TGCGCCAGCAGCTTGGGTACAGGGTTTAATTCACCCCTCCACTTT	.	15	once	TRBJ1-6	TRBV5-1
CASSSGLWMGYTF	TGTGCCAGCAGCTCGGGACTCTGGATGGGCTACACCTTC	.	13	.	TRBJ1-2	TRBV5-6
CASTASDLSTEAFF	TGTGCCAGCACCGCTAGCGACTTATCCACTGAAGCTTTCTTT	.	14	.	TRBJ1-1	TRBV25-1
CASSYGTDRGNEKLFF	TGTGCCAGCAGTTACGGAACCGACAGGGGGAATGAAAAACTGTTTTTT	TRBD1	16	.	TRBJ1-4	TRBV6-5
CASSFAPGQLHEQYF	TGTGCCAGCAGCTTTGCCCCGGGACAGCTACACGAGCAGTACTTC	TRBD1	15	.	TRBJ2-7	TRBV11-2
CASSQTPGTGHNEQFF	TGTGCCAGCAGCCAGACCCCCGGGACAGGTCACAATGAGCAGTTCTTC	TRBD1	16	.	TRBJ2-1	TRBV3-1/TRBV3-2
CASSLGREVDTQYF	TGCGCCAGCAGCTTGGGCCGGGAGGTAGATACGCAGTATTTT	TRBD2	14	once	TRBJ2-3	TRBV5-1
CASAWGQGTMNTEAFF	TGCGCCAGTGCTTGGGGACAGGGGACCATGAACACTGAAGCTTTCTTT	TRBD1	16	.	TRBJ1-1	TRBV4-1
CASSYSRSRESYGYTF	TGTGCCAGCAGTTACTCGAGGTCGAGGGAGTCCTATGGCTACACCTTC	.	16	.	TRBJ1-2	TRBV6-5
CASSTSQGNSSPLHF	TGTGCCAGTAGTACTAGTCAGGGAAACAGTTCACCCCTCCACTTT	.	15	.	TRBJ1-6	TRBV19
CASSDRANEKLFF	TGTGCCAGTAGCGACAGGGCAAATGAAAAACTGTTTTTT	TRBD1	13	.	TRBJ1-4	TRBV19
CASSYSYRGAEKLFF	TGTGCCAGCAGTTACTCATACAGGGGGGCAGAAAAACTGTTTTTT	TRBD1	15	.	TRBJ1-4	TRBV6-5
CASSLFPGPGDSPLHF	TGTGCCAGCAGCCTCTTTCCCGGGCCGGGGGATTCACCCCTCCACTTT	.	16	.	TRBJ1-6	TRBV27
CASSPGRSTEAFF	TGTGCCAGCAGCCCTGGGAGGTCCACTGAAGCTTTCTTT	.	13	.	TRBJ1-1	TRBV7-8
CASSFSGRISDTQYF	TGTGCCAGCAGTTTTAGCGGGAGAATCTCGGATACGCAGTATTTT	TRBD2	15	.	TRBJ2-3	TRBV27
CASRDRDRSYEQYF	TGTGCCAGCAGGGACCGGGACAGGTCCTACGAGCAGTACTTC	TRBD1	14	.	TRBJ2-7	TRBV2
CASSKDGSSGNTIYF	TGTGCCAGCAGTAAGGACGGGAGCTCTGGAAACACCATATATTTT	.	15	.	TRBJ1-3	TRBV6-5
CASSQGIVAGPGRTEAFF	TGCGCCAGCAGCCAAGGCATTGTTGCGGGTCCGGGGAGGACTGAAGCTTTCTTT	.	18	.	TRBJ1-1	TRBV4-1
CASSLNRFGYNEQFF	TGTGCCAGCAGCTTAAACAGGTTTGGCTACAATGAGCAGTTCTTC	.	15	.	TRBJ2-1	TRBV11-3
CASSQATTGEETQYF	TGTGCCAGCAGCCAAGCGACGACAGGGGAGGAGACCCAGTACTTC	TRBD1	15	once	TRBJ2-5	TRBV3-1/TRBV3-2
CASSLVEGEQFF	TGTGCCAGCAGCTTGGTCGAGGGTGAGCAGTTCTTC	.	12	few	TRBJ2-1	TRBV5-4
CASSTYRGPPYEQYF	TGTGCCAGCAGCACTTACAGGGGGCCCCCCTACGAGCAGTACTTC	TRBD1	15	.	TRBJ2-7	TRBV2
CASSQDLSSGGGNEQFF	TGTGCCAGCAGCCAAGATCTTTCTAGCGGGGGGGGTAATGAGCAGTTCTTC	TRBD2	17	.	TRBJ2-1	TRBV4-2
CASSLGPSYEQYF	TGTGCCAGCAGCTTAGGTCCGTCCTACGAGCAGTACTTC	.	13	.	TRBJ2-7	TRBV7-9
CAISDEVDEQFF	TGTGCCATCAGTGACGAGGTCGATGAGCAGTTCTTC	.	12	once	TRBJ2-1	TRBV10-3
CASSHVGTPETQYF	TGCGCCAGCAGCCATGTTGGGACTCCAGAGACCCAGTACTTC	.	14	.	TRBJ2-5	TRBV4-1
CASSQESGSLGAAFF	TGTGCCAGCAGCCAAGAGAGTGGCAGTTTGGGGGCAGCTTTCTTT	.	15	once	TRBJ1-1	TRBV3-1/TRBV3-2
CASRRGDSWTEAFF	TGTGCCAGTAGGCGGGGCGATTCGTGGACTGAAGCTTTCTTT	.	14	once	TRBJ1-1	TRBV19
CASSLEDREAFF	TGTGCCAGCAGCTTAGAGGACAGGGAAGCTTTCTTT	TRBD1	12	.	TRBJ1-1	TRBV7-9
CASRDRRTGGYEQYF	TGTGCCAGCAGGGACCGCAGGACAGGGGGTTACGAGCAGTACTTC	TRBD1	15	.	TRBJ2-7	TRBV2
CASSLAAEETQYF	TGTGCCAGCAGCTTAGCGGCAGAAGAGACCCAGTACTTC	.	13	few	TRBJ2-5	TRBV7-3
CASSDDRAGNTIYF	TGCGCCAGCAGCGATGACAGGGCTGGAAACACCATATATTTT	TRBD1	14	.	TRBJ1-3	TRBV5-1
CASTRSDGDRQPQHF	TGTGCCAGTACCCGGTCCGATGGAGACAGACAGCCCCAGCATTTT	.	15	once	TRBJ1-5	TRBV19
CASSPRLVVDEQFF	TGTGCCAGCTCACCGAGACTAGTGGTCGATGAGCAGTTCTTC	.	14	.	TRBJ2-1	TRBV18
CASSPRDRGIAEAFF	TGTGCCAGCAGTCCCAGGGACAGGGGGATAGCTGAAGCTTTCTTT	TRBD1	15	.	TRBJ1-1	TRBV28
CASSYSPSDEQFF	TGTGCCAGCAGTTACTCCCCCTCGGATGAGCAGTTCTTC	.	13	few	TRBJ2-1	TRBV6-5
CASSYSSGDTQYF	TGTGCCAGCAGTTACTCGTCCGGAGATACGCAGTATTTT	.	13	.	TRBJ2-3	TRBV6-5
CASRPQGNYGYTF	TGTGCCAGCAGACCACAGGGTAACTATGGCTACACCTTC	.	13	.	TRBJ1-2	TRBV28
CASSITGAASLYPQHF	TGTGCCAGTAGTATTACAGGGGCCGCCAGTTTGTACCCCCAGCATTTT	TRBD1	16	.	TRBJ1-5	TRBV19
CASSQQVLNTEAFF	TGCGCCAGCAGCCAACAGGTCTTGAACACTGAAGCTTTCTTT	.	14	.	TRBJ1-1	TRBV4-1